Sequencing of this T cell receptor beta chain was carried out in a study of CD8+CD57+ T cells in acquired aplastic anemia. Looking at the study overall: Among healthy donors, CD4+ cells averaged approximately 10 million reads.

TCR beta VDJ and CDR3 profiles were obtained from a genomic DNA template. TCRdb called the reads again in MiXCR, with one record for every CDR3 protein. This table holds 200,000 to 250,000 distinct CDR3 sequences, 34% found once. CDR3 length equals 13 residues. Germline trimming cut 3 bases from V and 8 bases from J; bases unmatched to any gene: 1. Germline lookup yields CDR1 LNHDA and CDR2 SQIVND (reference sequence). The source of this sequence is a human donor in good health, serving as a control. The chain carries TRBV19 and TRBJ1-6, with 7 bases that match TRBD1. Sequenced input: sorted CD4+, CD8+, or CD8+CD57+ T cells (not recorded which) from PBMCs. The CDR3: CASSIDRDSPLHF. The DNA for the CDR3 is TGTGCCAGTAGTATCGACAGGGATTCACCCCTCCACTTT.